This T cell receptor (beta chain) was found in a study of cytomegalovirus exposure and HLA in healthy donors. Researchers ran the PCR with 60 Vbeta and 13 Jbeta primers. Here immunoSEQ multiplex PCR was the method, and the copy in TCRdb shows in-frame clones only, minus some. This table holds 99,000 or so clones, roughly 79% found once. Notes on the study in general: The authors enumerated over 150 TCR beta chains as linked to cytomegalovirus.

Remarks on this clone: Its antigen is undetermined.

V lost 4 bases and J lost 2, with 16 bases in between. The CDR3 has 16 amino acids. Germline V gene sequence: CDR1 SEHNR, CDR2 FQNEAQ (reference sequence). Material for sequencing was PBMCs. The origin of this receptor is a male donor in good health and CMV-seronegative. The chain joins TRBV7-9 to TRBJ2-3, with a possible D match to TRBD2 (7 bases). The CDR3 DNA follows: TGTGCCAGCAGCTGGGGGGGCCAGGGGAACACAGATACGCAGTATTTT. Translated: CASSWGGQGNTDTQYF.